This TCR beta chain was observed in a study of blood T cell repertoires in COVID-19. Germline CDR1 is KGHSH and CDR2 is LQKENI. Trimming cost V 6 bases and J 7 bases, with 15 bases left between them. The CDR3 has 14 residues. Clones were read by immunoSEQ multiplex PCR, and TCRdb kept only the in-frame ones, dropping some. The sample holds just over 650,000 clones; 80% to 90% are singletons and the top ten take more than 0.25%. The source of this sequence is a young woman with acute or convalescent COVID-19. The chain uses TRBV18 and TRBJ1-4; D possibly corresponds to TRBD1 (5 bases). Sequencing used peripheral blood. CDR3 region: CASSRRGEGEKLFF. The CDR3 nucleotides read TGTGCCAGCTCCCGGAGGGGCGAAGGTGAAAAACTGTTTTTT.